This TCR beta chain was documented in a study of identical twins. Regarding the study as a whole: High-abundance cord blood beta clonotypes had fewer insertions; memory repertoires showed none. In beta out-of-frame sequences, the excess sharing between twins was weaker.

Per the germline V gene, CDR1 is SGHRS and CDR2 is YFSETQ. The V and J ends lost 1 base and 6 bases respectively, with 16 bases between them. CDR3 length: 15 residues. Unique molecular identifiers were present on the cDNA, and a universal primer site came from template switching. TCRdb reprocessed the 5' RACE reads via MiXCR and lists one record per CDR3 protein. The sample carries 450,000 or so distinct CDR3 sequences, 14% recorded once. Comment on this clonotype: Its antigen is unidentified.

These data were also filed under a second study, of yellow fever vaccine responses in identical twins.

Sequencing was carried out using CD4+ T cells sorted from blood. The sequence derives from a woman under 30 in good health. The chain joins TRBV5-1 to TRBJ2-5, with D possibly matching TRBD1 (6 bases). The CDR3, as DNA: TGCGCCAGCAGCTTGTCAACAGGGAGTTTAAAGACCCAGTACTTC. This codes for CASSLSTGSLKTQYF.